This T cell receptor beta chain was sequenced in a study of T cells expressing NK-cell markers. At the level of the study: It was from sorted CD3+CD56+NKG2C+, CD3+CD56+NKG2C- and CD3+CD56-NKG2C+ T cells that TCR beta repertoires came.

Beta-chain TCR cDNA was generated via 5'RACE template switching with UMIs. TCRdb reanalyzed the 5' RACE reads, giving one entry per CDR3 protein sequence and no DNA. The sample totals about 550,000 distinct CDR3 sequences. Germline CDR1 MDHEN, CDR2 SYDVKM. CDR3 size: 14 residues. Sequencing was done on a sample of blood T cells: a sorted CD56 or NKG2C T cell subset, CD4+ or CD8+ T cells, or bulk PBMC T cells (not recorded which). V is TRBV28 and J is TRBJ2-5; checking the TCRdb D call of TRBD1 is not possible without DNA. The origin of this receptor is a young man in good health. CDR3 amino acids: CASSLGSGRETQYF.